A selection of T cell receptor beta chains follows, all from one sample in a study of T-cell reconstitution after alpha-beta-depleted transplantation in children. Each CDR3 protein is one row after TCRdb ran MiXCR on the PCR reads. The sample includes about 240,000 distinct CDR3 sequences, more than 20% of them seen just once. The sample here was PBMCs, taken before TCRalphabeta/CD19-depleted stem cell transplant. The receptors were gathered from a girl between 2 and 10 years old with Fanconi anemia, due to receive a stem cell transplant. CDR3s include the opening cysteine and the closing phenylalanine or tryptophan. A D gene is named only where the DNA matches it firmly. Size values are once, few and many counts, or a class for expanded clones, and some rows have none.

CDR3aa | CDR3nt | v_gene | d_gene | j_gene | abundance
CASSYALTREETQYF | TGTGCCAGCAGTTATGCTTTGACTAGGGAAGAGACCCAGTACTTC | TRBV12-3/TRBV12-4 | . | TRBJ2-5 | many
CASSLANLDTGELFF | TGCGCCAGCAGCCTAGCGAATCTGGACACCGGGGAGCTGTTTTTT | TRBV5-1 | . | TRBJ2-2 | few
CSAHPGRYEQYF | TGCAGTGCCCACCCAGGGCGCTACGAGCAGTACTTC | TRBV20-1 | . | TRBJ2-7 | many
CSASEWTSGSTDTQYF | TGCAGTGCTAGCGAATGGACTAGCGGGAGCACAGATACGCAGTATTTT | TRBV20-1 | TRBD2 | TRBJ2-3 | .
CSARDPRQYTSYEQYF | TGCAGTGCTAGAGATCCCCGCCAGTATACATCCTACGAGCAGTACTTC | TRBV20-1 | . | TRBJ2-7 | many
CSANSAPILAGAQNEQFF | TGCAGTGCTAACAGTGCCCCCATCCTAGCGGGAGCTCAAAATGAGCAGTTCTTC | TRBV20-1 | TRBD2 | TRBJ2-1 | .
CSASFYREAGNTIYF | TGCAGTGCTAGTTTCTACAGGGAAGCTGGAAACACCATATATTTT | TRBV20-1 | . | TRBJ1-3 | many
CASSLGQYYEQYF | TGTGCCAGCAGTTTAGGGCAGTACTACGAGCAGTACTTC | TRBV28 | . | TRBJ2-7 | many
CSARANREDTEAFF | TGCAGTGCTAGAGCTAACAGGGAGGACACTGAAGCTTTCTTT | TRBV20-1 | . | TRBJ1-1 | .
CASSYGTAAPNYGYTF | TGTGCCAGCAGTTATGGGACAGCAGCCCCTAACTATGGCTACACCTTC | TRBV12-3/TRBV12-4 | TRBD1 | TRBJ1-2 | many
CSAPKHTMNTEAFF | TGCAGTGCGCCGAAACATACCATGAACACTGAAGCTTTCTTT | TRBV20-1 | . | TRBJ1-1 | .
CSVGGIGNQPQHF | TGCAGCGTTGGTGGGATCGGCAATCAGCCCCAGCATTTT | TRBV29-1 | . | TRBJ1-5 | .
CASRHRGGGLYEQYF | TGTGCCAGCAGGCACAGGGGGGGCGGTCTCTACGAGCAGTACTTC | TRBV14 | . | TRBJ2-7 | .
CSGRQGGGSTGELFF | TGCAGTGGTCGGCAGGGGGGCGGGAGCACCGGGGAGCTGTTTTTT | TRBV20-1 | . | TRBJ2-2 | few
CSAVTSGDNVNEQFF | TGCAGTGCTGTGACTAGCGGGGACAATGTAAATGAGCAGTTCTTC | TRBV20-1 | TRBD2 | TRBJ2-1 | .
CASSLASSGATQYF | TGTGCCAGCAGCTTAGCGTCTAGCGGGGCCACGCAGTATTTT | TRBV7-9 | TRBD2 | TRBJ2-3 | .
CASRPPQGSRIGSPLHF | TGTGCCAGCAGACCACCCCAGGGAAGTAGAATAGGTTCACCCCTCCACTTT | TRBV28 | . | TRBJ1-6 | .
CSASRGSSYNEQFF | TGCAGTGCTAGTCGGGGAAGCTCCTACAATGAGCAGTTCTTC | TRBV20-1 | . | TRBJ2-1 | many
CASSLKVGGSPYHEQFF | TGTGCCAGCAGCTTAAAGGTGGGGGGCAGTCCTTATCATGAGCAGTTCTTC | TRBV7-2 | . | TRBJ2-1 | few
CSARDIRRPNTEAFF | TGCAGTGCTAGAGATATACGTCGACCGAACACTGAAGCTTTCTTT | TRBV20-1 | . | TRBJ1-1 | many
CASSFNTDTQYF | TGTGCCAGCAGCTTCAACACAGATACGCAGTATTTT | TRBV5-5 | . | TRBJ2-3 | many
CSARGQGPYEQYF | TGCAGTGCTAGAGGTCAGGGACCCTACGAGCAGTACTTC | TRBV20-1 | . | TRBJ2-7 | few
CASSYRSTKEQYF | TGTGCCAGCAGTTACAGGAGTACTAAAGAGCAGTACTTC | TRBV6-5 | . | TRBJ2-7 | many
CASRFVGYEQYF | TGCGCCAGCCGATTCGTGGGCTACGAGCAGTACTTC | TRBV5-1 | . | TRBJ2-7 | many